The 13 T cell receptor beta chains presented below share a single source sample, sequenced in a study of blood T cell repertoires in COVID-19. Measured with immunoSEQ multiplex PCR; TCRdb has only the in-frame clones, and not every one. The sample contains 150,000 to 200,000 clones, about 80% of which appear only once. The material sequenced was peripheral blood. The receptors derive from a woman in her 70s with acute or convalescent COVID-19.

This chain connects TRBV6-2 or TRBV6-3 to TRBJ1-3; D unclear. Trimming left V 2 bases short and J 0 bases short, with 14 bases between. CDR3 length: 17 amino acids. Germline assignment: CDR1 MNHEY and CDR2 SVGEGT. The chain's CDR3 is CASSYRPQINSGNTIYF. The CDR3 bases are TGTGCCAGCAGTTACCGCCCTCAGATAAACTCTGGAAACACCATATATTTT.

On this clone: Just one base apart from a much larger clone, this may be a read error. This CDR3 reads CASSRDRVQPQHF. DNA for the CDR3: TGTGCCAGCAGCCGGGACAGGGTTCAGCCCCAGCATTTT. V gene TRBV7-2 combines with J gene TRBJ1-5, with 9 nucleotides matching TRBD1. The CDR3 has 13 amino acids. Germline CDR1 is SGHTA and CDR2 is FQGNSA. V trimming: 5 bases; J trimming: 6 bases; junction bases outside the gene matches: 2.

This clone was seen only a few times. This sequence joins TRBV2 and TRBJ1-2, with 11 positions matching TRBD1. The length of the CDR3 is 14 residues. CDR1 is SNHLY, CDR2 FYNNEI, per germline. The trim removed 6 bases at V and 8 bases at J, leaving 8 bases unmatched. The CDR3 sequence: CASSPDRGLKGYTF. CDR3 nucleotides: TGTGCCAGCAGCCCGGACAGGGGGCTTAAAGGCTACACCTTC.

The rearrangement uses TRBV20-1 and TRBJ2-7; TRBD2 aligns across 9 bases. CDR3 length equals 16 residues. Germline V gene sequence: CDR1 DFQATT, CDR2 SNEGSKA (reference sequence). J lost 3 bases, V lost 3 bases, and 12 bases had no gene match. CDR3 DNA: TGCAGTGCTAGTGGCCAAATAGCGGGAGCGGACTACGAGCAGTACTTC. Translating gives CSASGQIAGADYEQYF.

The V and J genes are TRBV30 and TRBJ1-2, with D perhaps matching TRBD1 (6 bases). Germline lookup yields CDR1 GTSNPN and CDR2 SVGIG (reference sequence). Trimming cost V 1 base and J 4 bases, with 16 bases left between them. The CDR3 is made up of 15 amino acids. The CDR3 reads CAWSGLPSGAYGYTF. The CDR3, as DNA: TGTGCCTGGAGTGGCCTGCCATCAGGGGCCTATGGCTACACCTTC.

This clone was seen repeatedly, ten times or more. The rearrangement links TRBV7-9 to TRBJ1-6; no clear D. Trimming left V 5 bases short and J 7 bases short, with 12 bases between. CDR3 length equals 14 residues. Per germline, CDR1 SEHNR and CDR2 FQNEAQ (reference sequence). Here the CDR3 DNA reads TGTGCCAGCAGCGGAGGGCAGGAGAATTCACCCCTCCACTTT. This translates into CASSGGQENSPLHF.

The CDR3 sequence: CASSFNPVGDQETQYF. DNA of the CDR3: TGTGCCAGCAGCTTCAATCCGGTGGGAGACCAAGAGACCCAGTACTTC. The V gene is TRBV7-9, the J gene TRBJ2-5; D might be TRBD2 (5 bases). V dropped 3 bases and J dropped 0 bases, with 14 bases sitting between them. The CDR3 totals 16 residues. CDR1 and CDR2 (germline): SEHNR, FQNEAQ (reference sequence).

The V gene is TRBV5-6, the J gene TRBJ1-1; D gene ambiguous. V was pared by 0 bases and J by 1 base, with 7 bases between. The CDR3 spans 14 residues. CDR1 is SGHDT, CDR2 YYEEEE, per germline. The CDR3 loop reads CASSLAAGNTEAFF. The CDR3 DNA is TGTGCCAGCAGCTTGGCCGCGGGGAACACTGAAGCTTTCTTT.

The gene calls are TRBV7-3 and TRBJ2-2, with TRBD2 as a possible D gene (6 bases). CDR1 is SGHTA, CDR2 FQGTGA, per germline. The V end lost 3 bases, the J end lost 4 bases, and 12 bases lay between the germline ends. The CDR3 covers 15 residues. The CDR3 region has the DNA TGTGCCAGCAGCTTGGGGGGTTCCGGCACCGGGGAGCTGTTTTTT. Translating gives CASSLGGSGTGELFF.

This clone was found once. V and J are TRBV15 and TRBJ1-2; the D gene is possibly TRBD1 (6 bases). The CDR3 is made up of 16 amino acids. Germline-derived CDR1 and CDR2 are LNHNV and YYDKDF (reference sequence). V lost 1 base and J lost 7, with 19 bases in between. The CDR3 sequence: CATSRGSRGALGGYTF. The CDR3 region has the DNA TGTGCCACCAGCAGAGGATCTCGGGGGGCGCTTGGTGGCTACACCTTC.

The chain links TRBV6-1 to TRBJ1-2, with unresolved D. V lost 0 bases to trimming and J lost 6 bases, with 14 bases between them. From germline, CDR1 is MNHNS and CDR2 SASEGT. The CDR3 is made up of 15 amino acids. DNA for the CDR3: TGTGCCAGCAGTGAAGCCGGGAGGAGAGGTCATGGCTACACCTTC. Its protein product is CASSEAGRRGHGYTF.

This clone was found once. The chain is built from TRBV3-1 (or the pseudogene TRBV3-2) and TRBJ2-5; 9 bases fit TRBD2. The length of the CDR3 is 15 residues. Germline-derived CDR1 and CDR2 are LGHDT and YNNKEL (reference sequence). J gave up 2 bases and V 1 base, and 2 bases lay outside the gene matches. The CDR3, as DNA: TGTGCCAGCAGCCAAGCGACTAGCGGACAAGAGACCCAGTACTTC. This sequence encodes CASSQATSGQETQYF.

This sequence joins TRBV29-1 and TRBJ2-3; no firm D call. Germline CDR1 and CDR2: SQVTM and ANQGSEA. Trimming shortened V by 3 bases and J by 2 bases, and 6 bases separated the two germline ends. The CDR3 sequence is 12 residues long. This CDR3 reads CSVDHNTDTQYF. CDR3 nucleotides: TGCAGCGTTGACCACAACACAGATACGCAGTATTTT.